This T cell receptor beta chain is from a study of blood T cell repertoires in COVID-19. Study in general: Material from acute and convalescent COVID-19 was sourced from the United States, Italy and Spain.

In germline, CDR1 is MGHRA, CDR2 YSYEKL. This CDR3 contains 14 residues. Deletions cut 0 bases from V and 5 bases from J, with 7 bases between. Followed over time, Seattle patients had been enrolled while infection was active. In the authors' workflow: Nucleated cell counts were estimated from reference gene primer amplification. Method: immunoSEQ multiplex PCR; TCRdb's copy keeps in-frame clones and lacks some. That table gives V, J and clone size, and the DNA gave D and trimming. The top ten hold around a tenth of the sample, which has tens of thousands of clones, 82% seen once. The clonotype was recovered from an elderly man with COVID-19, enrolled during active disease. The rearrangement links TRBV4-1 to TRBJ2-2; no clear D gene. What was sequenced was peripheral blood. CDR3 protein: CASSQDIRTGELFF. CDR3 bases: TGCGCCAGCAGCCAAGATATTCGTACCGGGGAGCTGTTTTTT.